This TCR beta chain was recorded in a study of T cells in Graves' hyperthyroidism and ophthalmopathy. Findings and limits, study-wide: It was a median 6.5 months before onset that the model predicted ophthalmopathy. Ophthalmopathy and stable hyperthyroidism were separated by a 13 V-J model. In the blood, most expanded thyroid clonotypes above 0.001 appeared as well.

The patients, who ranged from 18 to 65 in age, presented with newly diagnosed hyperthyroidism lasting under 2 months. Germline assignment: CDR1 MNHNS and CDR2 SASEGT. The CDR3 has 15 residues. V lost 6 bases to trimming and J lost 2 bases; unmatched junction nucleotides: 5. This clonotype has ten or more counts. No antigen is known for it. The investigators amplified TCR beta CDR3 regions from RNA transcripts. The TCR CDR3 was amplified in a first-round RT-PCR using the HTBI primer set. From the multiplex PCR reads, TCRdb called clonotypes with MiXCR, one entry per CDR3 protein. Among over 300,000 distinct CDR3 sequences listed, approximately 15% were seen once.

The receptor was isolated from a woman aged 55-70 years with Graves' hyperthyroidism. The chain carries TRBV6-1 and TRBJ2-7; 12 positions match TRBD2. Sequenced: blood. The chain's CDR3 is CASRLGLAGPYEQYF. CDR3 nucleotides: TGTGCCAGCAGACTCGGACTAGCGGGACCCTACGAGCAGTACTTC.